This T cell receptor beta chain was obtained from a study of OX40 agonist ivuxolimab in advanced cancers. Across the study: Patients were dosed intravenously with ivuxolimab at 0.01 to 10 mg/kg every 2 weeks.

Profiling relied on immunoSEQ multiplex PCR, and the TCRdb table lists in-frame clones only, not all of them. The sample includes over 65,000 clones, under 95% seen only once; the top ten take about 10%. This CDR3 is 17 amino acids long. The V gene is TRBV21-1, the J gene TRBJ1-1. TRBV21-1 corresponds to a pseudogene. The sample was CD4+ or CD8+ T cells sorted from blood, taken in a trial of the OX40 agonist ivuxolimab. The origin of this receptor is an adult with an advanced solid tumor such as melanoma, head and neck, liver or kidney cancer. For the CDR3, the DNA is TGTGCCAGCAGCAAAGCCCCTTCGACAGGGAGGGGTACTGAAGCTTTCTTT. Translation: CASSKAPSTGRGTEAFF.